These 17 T cell receptor beta chains were all obtained from the same sample, sequenced in a study of shared clonotypes between healthy human individuals. Selected positively for CCR7 and CD45RO-negative, naive CD8 cells excluded terminally differentiated effector memory CD45RA+ cells. Here immunoSEQ multiplex PCR was the method, and the copy in TCRdb shows in-frame clones only, minus some. The table has about 2.1 million clones, just under 95% seen once. Source material: naive CD8+ T cells from PBMCs. The receptors were gathered from a man aged 18 to 35 in good health. Some clones in this sample may be carry-over from other donors' samples.

The chain employs TRBV4-2 and TRBJ1-1; TRBD1 matches at 7 bases. With 4 bases clipped from V and 3 bases from J, the junction kept 5 bases outside the gene matches. CDR3 length equals 14 residues. From germline, CDR1 is LGHNA and CDR2 YNFKEQ. This CDR3 is CASSPSDRDTEAFF. The CDR3 nucleotides read TGTGCCAGCAGCCCATCCGACAGGGACACTGAAGCTTTCTTT.

Concerning this clone: Other DNA variants within this sample encode the same CDR3. The chain carries TRBV27 and TRBJ1-5; D gene unclear. Germline lookup yields CDR1 MNHEY and CDR2 SMNVEV (reference sequence). Trimming left V 0 bases short and J 7 bases short, with 7 bases between. The length of the CDR3 is 13 residues. The CDR3 here is CASSLSIRQPQHF. The CDR3 region has the DNA TGTGCCAGCAGTTTATCGATACGGCAGCCCCAGCATTTT.

The chain carries TRBV5-1 and TRBJ2-3, with a weak D call TRBD2 (6 bases). V lost 0 bases and J lost 6, with 11 bases in between. Germline loops: CDR1 SGHRS, CDR2 YFSETQ. The CDR3 totals 14 residues. The CDR3 sequence: CASSLVAERDTQYF. DNA for the CDR3: TGCGCCAGCAGCTTGGTAGCGGAGAGGGATACGCAGTATTTT. The full variable domain, completed using reference TRBV5-1 and TRBJ2-3, is KAGVTQTPRYLIKTRGQQVTLSCSPISGHRSVSWYQQTPGQGLQFLFEYFSETQRNKGNFPGRFSGRQFSNSRSEMNVSTLELGDSALYLCASSLVAERDTQYFGPGTRLTVL.

V is TRBV7-9 and J is TRBJ2-3; D unclear. The CDR3 is 17 amino acids. Germline lookup yields CDR1 SEHNR and CDR2 FQNEAQ (reference sequence). Trimming removed 2 bases at V and 2 bases at J, with 17 bases between. This CDR3 is CASSLSLGRSPTDTQYF. DNA of the CDR3: TGTGCCAGCAGCTTATCTCTTGGGCGGAGCCCCACAGATACGCAGTATTTT.

The V call is TRBV7-9, the J call TRBJ2-3; no firm D call. Germline CDR1 SEHNR, CDR2 FQNEAQ (reference sequence). The CDR3 consists of 13 residues. V lost 2 bases, J lost 3 bases, and 6 bases lay in between. The CDR3 region is CASSLPATDTQYF. The CDR3, as DNA: TGTGCCAGCAGCTTACCGGCGACAGATACGCAGTATTTT.

The chain couples TRBV7-9 to TRBJ2-4; TRBD1 might be the D (6 bases). Germline loops: CDR1 SEHNR, CDR2 FQNEAQ (reference sequence). The V end was cut by 1 base, the J end by 10 bases, with 8 bases between. The CDR3 consists of 12 residues. The CDR3 loop reads CASSLGRGIQYF. The DNA of the CDR3 is TGTGCCAGCAGCTTAGGCAGGGGTATTCAGTACTTC.

The rearrangement joins TRBV27 to TRBJ2-3; D is unclear. The ends were cut back, 6 bases at V and 0 bases at J, with 4 bases in the middle. The germline gives CDR1 MNHEY, CDR2 SMNVEV (reference sequence). The CDR3 has 12 amino acids. The CDR3 DNA is TGTGCCAGCAGGGGTAGCACAGATACGCAGTATTTT. It encodes CASRGSTDTQYF.

The chain employs TRBV27 and TRBJ1-4, with D maybe TRBD1 (5 bases). Germline-derived CDR1 and CDR2 are MNHEY and SMNVEV (reference sequence). CDR3 length: 13 amino acids. V was pared by 8 bases and J by 8 bases, with 15 bases between. The CDR3 DNA sequence: TGTGCCAGCGCCCCGGGGCTGCGGGAAAAACTGTTTTTT. Protein: CASAPGLREKLFF.

V and J are TRBV19 and TRBJ2-3; no clear D. Per the germline V gene, CDR1 is LNHDA and CDR2 is SQIVND (reference sequence). V was shortened by 3 bases and J by 3 bases, with 13 bases between the two germline ends. The CDR3 has 15 residues. The CDR3 sequence is CASSIGMAWTDTQYF. CDR3 sequence (DNA): TGTGCCAGTAGTATTGGAATGGCGTGGACAGATACGCAGTATTTT.

J is TRBJ2-1 and V is TRBV11-2, with D hard to call. This CDR3 spans 11 amino acids. Trimming removed 6 bases at V and 12 bases at J, with 12 bases between. Germline V CDR1 and CDR2: SGHAT, FQNNGV. In DNA form, the CDR3 reads TGTGCCAGCAGGGCGGATTTGGTGCAGTTCTTC. It yields the protein CASRADLVQFF.

The chain couples TRBV2 to TRBJ2-2; D gene ambiguous. The CDR3 runs to 14 residues. Germline V lookup: CDR1 SNHLY, CDR2 FYNNEI. Trimming took off 3 bases at V and 5 bases at J, with 10 bases between the two ends. The CDR3 sequence: CASSDPVPTGELFF. CDR3 DNA sequence: TGTGCCAGCAGTGACCCAGTGCCAACCGGGGAGCTGTTTTTT.

The chain links TRBV7-2 to TRBJ2-7; D might be TRBD1 (6 bases). Germline CDR1 SGHTA, CDR2 FQGNSA. The CDR3 sequence is 13 residues long. Trimming removed 4 bases from V and 3 bases from J, with 10 bases in between. The CDR3 nucleotides are TGTGCCAGCAGCTGGGGCAGGGGCTACGAGCAGTACTTC. This sequence encodes CASSWGRGYEQYF. Complete variable domain (other parts from reference TRBV7-2 and TRBJ2-7): GAGVSQSPSNKVTEKGKDVELRCDPISGHTALYWYRQSLGQGLEFLIYFQGNSAPDKSGLPSDRFSAERTGGSVSTLTIQRTQQEDSAVYLCASSWGRGYEQYFGPGTRLTVT.

V usage is TRBV10-3 and J usage is TRBJ2-1; 8 bases map to TRBD1. CDR3 length: 16 residues. Germline assignment: CDR1 ENHRY and CDR2 SYGVKD. With 3 bases clipped from V and 13 bases from J, the junction kept 17 bases outside the gene matches. CDR3 bases: TGTGCCATCAGTGATCTGGGGACAGGCTTTTCTGTGGGACAGTTCTTC. Protein: CAISDLGTGFSVGQFF.

The chain has TRBV14 and TRBJ2-7; D uncertain. Germline V gene sequence: CDR1 SGHDN, CDR2 FVKESK. The CDR3 length is 13 residues. Trimming left V 0 bases short and J 2 bases short, with 5 bases between. The CDR3 loop reads CASSQDEAYEQYF. DNA for the CDR3: TGTGCCAGCAGCCAAGATGAGGCCTACGAGCAGTACTTC.

The chain has TRBV27 and TRBJ2-2; D is possibly TRBD1 (6 bases). The V end was cut by 5 bases, the J end by 2 bases, with 24 bases between. Germline V gene sequence: CDR1 MNHEY, CDR2 SMNVEV (reference sequence). The CDR3 contains 19 residues. The CDR3 DNA reads as TGTGCCAGCAGTACTTATAAGACCGAACAGGGATCTAACACCGGGGAGCTGTTTTTT. Translated: CASSTYKTEQGSNTGELFF.

This chain connects TRBV30 to TRBJ2-1; D is perhaps TRBD1 (6 bases). V was trimmed by 3 bases and J by 16 bases, leaving 19 bases between them. CDR1 is GTSNPN and CDR2 is SVGIG in the germline V gene (reference sequence). The CDR3 consists of 12 residues. CDR3 nucleotide sequence: TGTGCCTGGAGCGCCCTTGTGTCAGGGGTATTCTTC. Translating gives CAWSALVSGVFF.

The rearrangement uses TRBV5-1 and TRBJ2-1; 8 positions match TRBD1. Germline CDR1 and CDR2: SGHRS and YFSETQ. The CDR3 runs to 14 residues. V lost 7 bases, J lost 7 bases, and 10 bases stayed unmatched. The CDR3 loop is CASRPWDRPNEQFF. In DNA, the CDR3 is TGCGCCAGCCGCCCATGGGACAGGCCGAATGAGCAGTTCTTC. The full variable domain, in which reference TRBV5-1 and TRBJ2-1 provide the parts outside the CDR3, is KAGVTQTPRYLIKTRGQQVTLSCSPISGHRSVSWYQQTPGQGLQFLFEYFSETQRNKGNFPGRFSGRQFSNSRSEMNVSTLELGDSALYLCASRPWDRPNEQFFGPGTRLTVL.